These 21 T cell receptor beta chains were sequenced from one sample in a study of cytomegalovirus exposure and HLA in healthy donors. The repertoire was sequenced with immunoSEQ multiplex PCR; TCRdb's copy has only in-frame clones and lacks some. Of under 150,000 clones in the sample, more than 75% are singletons; the top ten hold around 10%. The source material was PBMCs. The receptor source for this set is a man between 18 and 35 years old in good health and CMV-seropositive.

The chain employs TRBV6-5 and TRBJ2-1, with D uncertain. CDR1 and CDR2 (germline): MNHEY, SVGAGI. V lost 5 bases and J lost 8, with 7 bases in between. This CDR3 comprises 11 residues. CDR3 amino acids: CASSTVDEQFF. The CDR3, as DNA: TGTGCCAGCAGTACAGTAGATGAGCAGTTCTTC.

V and J are TRBV19 and TRBJ2-2; 7 bases map to TRBD2. From germline, CDR1 is LNHDA and CDR2 SQIVND (reference sequence). The V segment lost 9 bases and the J segment 7 bases; nucleotides outside the gene matches: 11. CDR3 size: 14 residues. This CDR3 reads CASLPGGNNGELFF. The CDR3 coding sequence is TGTGCCAGCCTCCCGGGGGGTAATAACGGGGAGCTGTTTTTT.

The chain uses TRBV7-2 and TRBJ2-7; 9 bases agree with TRBD1. The germline V gene encodes CDR1 SGHTA and CDR2 FQGNSA. V shed 2 bases and J 5 bases; nucleotides not matched to a gene: 13. CDR3 length equals 17 residues. The chain's CDR3 is CASSLMGWDRVSNEQYF. As DNA, the CDR3 is TGTGCCAGCAGCTTAATGGGTTGGGACAGGGTTTCGAACGAGCAGTACTTC.

The chain links TRBV5-4 to TRBJ2-1; 10 bases align to TRBD2. Germline CDR1 SGHNT, CDR2 YYREEE (reference sequence). The CDR3 spans 15 residues. Trimming at V came to 4 bases and at J to 5 bases, leaving 6 bases not matched to a gene. The CDR3 nucleotides read TGTGCCAGCAGCCTATCTAGCGGGGGACACAATGAGCAGTTCTTC. Its translation is CASSLSSGGHNEQFF.

The chain recombines TRBV27 with TRBJ2-3, with D unclear. The germline V gene has CDR1 MNHEY and CDR2 SMNVEV (reference sequence). V shed 6 bases and J shed 1 base, with 14 bases lying between them. The CDR3 length is 15 residues. Written as DNA, the CDR3 is TGTGCCAGCAGGAGTGGTACTCAAGGCACAGATACGCAGTATTTT. Protein sequence: CASRSGTQGTDTQYF.

The chain has TRBV18 and TRBJ2-1, with 8 bases identical to TRBD1. Trimming at V came to 2 bases and at J to 4 bases, leaving 4 bases not matched to a gene. Germline CDR1 reads KGHSH; CDR2 reads LQKENI. This CDR3 spans 15 amino acids. The CDR3 sequence is CASSPSGQEYNEQFF. The CDR3 coding sequence is TGTGCCAGCTCACCATCGGGACAGGAATACAATGAGCAGTTCTTC.

The V and J genes are TRBV10-3 and TRBJ2-1; 11 bases map to TRBD2. This CDR3 is 15 amino acids long. After removal of 4 bases from V and 9 bases from J, the junction contained 8 bases not matched to a gene. Germline CDR1 is ENHRY and CDR2 is SYGVKD. CDR3: CAISGLAGGPGEQFF. The CDR3 DNA reads as TGTGCCATCAGTGGTTTAGCGGGAGGGCCGGGTGAGCAGTTCTTC.

The V gene is TRBV10-3, the J gene TRBJ1-3; unclear D gene. Germline CDR1 is ENHRY and CDR2 is SYGVKD. V lost 3 bases to trimming and J lost 0 bases, with 9 bases between them. The CDR3 loop spans 15 amino acids. The CDR3 DNA reads as TGTGCCATCAGTGACACAGTGAGCTCTGGAAACACCATATATTTT. Its protein is CAISDTVSSGNTIYF.

The chain combines TRBV14 with TRBJ2-5; tentative D call: TRBD2 (7 bases). The CDR3 totals 19 residues. Germline CDR1 SGHDN, CDR2 FVKESK. V lost 2 bases to trimming and J lost 2 bases, with 24 bases between them. The DNA for the CDR3 is TGTGCCAGCAGCCAAATCCTGGGGGGGAGCCCAGGGGATCAAGAGACCCAGTACTTC. Protein product: CASSQILGGSPGDQETQYF.

This clone turned up a few times. V is TRBV6-5 and J is TRBJ2-3; unclear D gene. Germline values: CDR1 MNHEY, CDR2 SVGAGI. Trimming cost V 0 bases and J 0 bases, with 10 bases left between them. The CDR3 extends over 16 amino acids. The CDR3 coding sequence is TGTGCCAGCAGTTACTCGATACCGGGTAGCACAGATACGCAGTATTTT. It is translated as CASSYSIPGSTDTQYF.

The CDR3 bases are TGTGCCAGCATCACCCCCCCGGACAGGGGCGGAAACACCATATATTTT. Encoded protein: CASITPPDRGGNTIYF. The gene calls are TRBV7-2 and TRBJ1-3; 9 positions agree with TRBD1. Unmatched junction bases numbered 11, after V lost 7 bases and J lost 4 bases. Per the germline V gene, CDR1 is SGHTA and CDR2 is FQGNSA. This CDR3 comprises 16 residues.

The chain recombines TRBV19 with TRBJ1-1, with 9 bases fitting TRBD1. Germline CDR1 reads LNHDA; CDR2 reads SQIVND (reference sequence). Trimming cost V 5 bases and J 3 bases; bases outside gene matches: 10. The CDR3 is 16 amino acids. Written as DNA, the CDR3 is TGTGCCAGTAGTCCGGCCGTCAGGACAGGGGACACTGAAGCTTTCTTT. Translation: CASSPAVRTGDTEAFF.

V and J are TRBV6-5 and TRBJ2-2, with D possibly being TRBD2 (5 bases). Trimming removed 6 bases from V and 3 bases from J, with 11 bases in between. Germline V lookup: CDR1 MNHEY, CDR2 SVGAGI. The CDR3 contains 14 residues. This CDR3 is CASRGSGYTGELFF. The CDR3 nucleotides are TGTGCCAGCAGGGGGAGCGGTTACACCGGGGAGCTGTTTTTT.

V usage is TRBV5-1 and J usage is TRBJ2-3; the match to TRBD1 covers 8 bases. Germline V gives CDR1 SGHRS, CDR2 YFSETQ. The junction had 15 bases not matched to a gene; V was cut back by 6 bases and J by 6 bases. The CDR3 is 16 amino acids. CDR3 nucleotides: TGCGCCAGCACCCGTACCTTGCAGGGGGCGAAGGATACGCAGTATTTT. Encoded protein: CASTRTLQGAKDTQYF.

This clone was observed a handful of times. The V call is TRBV5-1, the J call TRBJ2-2; 7 bases agree with TRBD2. The germline V gene has CDR1 SGHRS and CDR2 YFSETQ. V lost 0 bases, J lost 4 bases, and 3 bases stayed unmatched. CDR3 length: 15 amino acids. This chain's CDR3 is CASSLGDYLTGELFF. For the CDR3, the DNA is TGCGCCAGCAGCTTGGGGGACTACCTCACCGGGGAGCTGTTTTTT.

This chain joins TRBV5-1 and TRBJ2-7, with 8 bases that match TRBD1. This CDR3 is 17 amino acids long. The germline gives CDR1 SGHRS, CDR2 YFSETQ. V lost 4 bases to trimming and J lost 0 bases; unmatched junction nucleotides: 12. The CDR3 region has the DNA TGCGCCAGCAGCAGGATGACAGGGGAGCCCAACTCCTACGAGCAGTACTTC. It translates to CASSRMTGEPNSYEQYF. Variable domain in full (rest from reference TRBV5-1 and TRBJ2-7): KAGVTQTPRYLIKTRGQQVTLSCSPISGHRSVSWYQQTPGQGLQFLFEYFSETQRNKGNFPGRFSGRQFSNSRSEMNVSTLELGDSALYLCASSRMTGEPNSYEQYFGPGTRLTVT.

The rearrangement links TRBV7-9 to TRBJ1-5; D remains unclear. Germline lookup yields CDR1 SEHNR and CDR2 FQNEAQ (reference sequence). The CDR3 has 15 residues. Trimming removed 4 bases at V and 2 bases at J, with 12 bases between. In nucleotides, the CDR3 is TGTGCCAGCAGCTCCACAGTGTCTCGCAATCAGCCCCAGCATTTT. It codes for CASSSTVSRNQPQHF. The entire variable domain, with the rest obtained from reference TRBV7-9 and TRBJ1-5, is as follows: DTGVSQNPRHKITKRGQNVTFRCDPISEHNRLYWYRQTLGQGPEFLTYFQNEAQLEKSRLLSDRFSAERPKGSFSTLEIQRTEQGDSAMYLCASSSTVSRNQPQHFGDGTRLSIL.

The gene calls are TRBV9 and TRBJ2-1; 7 nucleotides match TRBD1. This CDR3 is 12 amino acids long. Germline V lookup: CDR1 SGDLS, CDR2 YYNGEE. The ends lost 3 bases at V and 8 bases at J; junction bases unmatched: 2. As DNA, the CDR3 is TGTGCCAGCAGCGACAGGGGCTATGAGCAGTTCTTC. Translation: CASSDRGYEQFF. Based on the CDR3 plus reference TRBV9 and TRBJ2-1, the full variable domain is DSGVTQTPKHLITATGQRVTLRCSPRSGDLSVYWYQQSLDQGLQFLIQYYNGEERAKGNILERFSAQQFPDLHSELNLSSLELGDSALYFCASSDRGYEQFFGPGTRLTVL.

The table lists this clone with a count of one. J is TRBJ2-5 and V is TRBV30; no clear D gene. V was shortened by 0 bases and J by 5 bases, with 10 bases between the two germline ends. The length of the CDR3 is 13 residues. Looked up from germline, CDR1 is GTSNPN and CDR2 is SVGIG (reference sequence). CDR3 residues: CAWSVGPKETQYF. In DNA form, the CDR3 reads TGTGCCTGGAGTGTTGGGCCAAAGGAGACCCAGTACTTC.

The rearrangement joins TRBV27 to TRBJ2-3, with D uncertain. V lost 3 bases, J lost 5 bases, and 12 bases lay in between. This CDR3 spans 14 amino acids. CDR1 MNHEY and CDR2 SMNVEV come from the germline V gene (reference sequence). The CDR3 DNA sequence: TGTGCCAGCAGTTTGTACAGCCAGGTAGATACGCAGTATTTT. This encodes CASSLYSQVDTQYF.

This chain links TRBV4-2 with TRBJ2-2, with D maybe TRBD2 (7 bases). From germline, CDR1 is LGHNA and CDR2 YNFKEQ. V was shortened by 7 bases and J by 7 bases, with 16 bases between the two germline ends. The CDR3 is 14 residues long. Here the CDR3 reads CASNWGGKVGELFF. As DNA, the CDR3 is TGTGCCAGCAATTGGGGGGGCAAGGTCGGGGAGCTGTTTTTT.